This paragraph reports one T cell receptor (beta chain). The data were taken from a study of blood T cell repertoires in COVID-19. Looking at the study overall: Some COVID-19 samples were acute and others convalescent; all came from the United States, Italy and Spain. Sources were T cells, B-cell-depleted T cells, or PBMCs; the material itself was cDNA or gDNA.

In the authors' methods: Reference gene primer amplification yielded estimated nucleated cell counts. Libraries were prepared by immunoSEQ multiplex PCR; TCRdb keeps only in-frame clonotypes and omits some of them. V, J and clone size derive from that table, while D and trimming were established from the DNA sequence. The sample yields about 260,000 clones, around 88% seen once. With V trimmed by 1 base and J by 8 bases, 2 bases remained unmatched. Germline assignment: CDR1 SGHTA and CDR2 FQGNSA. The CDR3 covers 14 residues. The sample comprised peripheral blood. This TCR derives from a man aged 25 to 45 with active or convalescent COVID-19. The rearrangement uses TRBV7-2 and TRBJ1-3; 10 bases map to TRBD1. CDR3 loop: CASSLVGQGDTIYF. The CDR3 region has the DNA TGTGCCAGCAGCTTAGTAGGACAGGGGGACACCATATATTTT.